These 27 T cell receptor beta chains were sequenced from one sample in a study of type 1 regulatory T cells. TCRdb recomputed calls from the reads with MiXCR, one row per CDR3 protein. In the table there are about 65,000 distinct CDR3 sequences, 49% of which are singletons. Their antigens are not known. Sequenced sample: cultured non-Tr1 T cells, either the whole culture or a sorted T cell fraction (not recorded which). The receptors originated from a human donor in good health.

There are a few counts of this clonotype. The chain is built from TRBV11-2 and TRBJ2-2; D is unclear. The CDR3 sequence is 15 residues long. Germline V gene data show CDR1 as SGHAT and CDR2 as FQNNGV. Trimming took 1 base from V and 1 from J, leaving 7 bases between them. DNA for the CDR3: TGTGCCAGCAGCTTAGTTTGGGGGAACACCGGGGAGCTGTTTTTT. Its protein product is CASSLVWGNTGELFF.

The J gene is TRBJ2-1, the V gene TRBV15, with D perhaps assigned TRBD1 or TRBD2 (5 bases each). Germline CDR1 and CDR2: LNHNV and YYDKDF (reference sequence). This CDR3 is built from 12 residues. With 7 bases removed from V and 8 bases from J, the gap between germline ends came to 12 bases. The DNA of the CDR3 is TGTGCCACCAAGGGACCCACGGATGAGCAGTTCTTC. This translates into CATKGPTDEQFF.

The V gene is TRBV12-3 or TRBV12-4, the J gene TRBJ1-6; D unresolved. The V end was cut by 1 base, the J end by 8 bases, with 6 bases between. This CDR3 spans 13 amino acids. CDR3 DNA: TGTGCCAGCAGTTTAGAAGGTTATTCACCCCTCCACTTT. It yields the protein CASSLEGYSPLHF.

The chain combines TRBV30 with TRBJ2-7, with 7 positions matching TRBD2. This CDR3 region has 12 residues. Germline CDR1 and CDR2: GTSNPN and SVGIG (reference sequence). The junction had 5 bases not matched to a gene; V was cut back by 6 bases and J by 3 bases. In DNA form, the CDR3 reads TGTGCCTGCTGGACTAGGAGCTACGAGCAGTACTTC. Translated, it gives CACWTRSYEQYF.

This clonotype has more than one count but fewer than ten. The rearrangement joins TRBV12-3 or TRBV12-4 to TRBJ1-2; D is ambiguous. This CDR3 region has 12 residues. Trimming pared 0 bases from V and 8 bases from J, leaving 7 bases between. DNA for the CDR3: TGTGCCAGCAGTTTAGCAGGGAACGGCTACACCTTC. This gives the protein CASSLAGNGYTF.

The V call is TRBV5-1, the J call TRBJ1-2, with TRBD1 matching over 7 bases. In germline, CDR1 is SGHRS, CDR2 YFSETQ. The V and J ends lost 6 bases and 6 bases, in that order; junction bases with no gene match: 8. This CDR3 comprises 13 residues. CDR3 in DNA: TGCGCCAGCACCCGGGAAGGGGGCGATGGCTACACCTTC. Its protein is CASTREGGDGYTF.

The gene calls are TRBV11-2 and TRBJ2-1, with a tentative D call TRBD1 (5 bases). The CDR3 is 15 residues long. Trimming took 5 bases from V and 9 from J, leaving 20 bases between them. Germline assignment: CDR1 SGHAT and CDR2 FQNNGV. This CDR3 reads CASSRQTTVPVEQFF. The CDR3 DNA is TGTGCCAGCAGCCGGCAGACGACAGTCCCAGTTGAGCAGTTCTTC. The full variable domain, rest sourced from reference TRBV11-2 and TRBJ2-1, is EAGVAQSPRYKIIEKRQSVAFWCNPISGHATLYWYQQILGQGPKLLIQFQNNGVVDDSQLPKDRFSAERLKGVDSTLKIQPAKLEDSAVYLCASSRQTTVPVEQFFGPGTRLTVL.

V gene TRBV7-2 combines with J gene TRBJ2-3; maybe TRBD1 (5 bases). V was shortened by 5 bases and J by 2 bases, with 14 bases between the two germline ends. Germline lookup yields CDR1 SGHTA and CDR2 FQGNSA. The CDR3 sequence is 15 residues long. The CDR3 DNA follows: TGTGCCAGCAGCCCAAACGGACACGTCACAGATACGCAGTATTTT. Residues: CASSPNGHVTDTQYF. The entire variable domain, with the rest obtained from reference TRBV7-2 and TRBJ2-3, is as follows: GAGVSQSPSNKVTEKGKDVELRCDPISGHTALYWYRQSLGQGLEFLIYFQGNSAPDKSGLPSDRFSAERTGGSVSTLTIQRTQQEDSAVYLCASSPNGHVTDTQYFGPGTRLTVL.

V usage is TRBV5-5 and J usage is TRBJ2-5; 15 nucleotides match TRBD2. Unmatched junction bases numbered 6, after V lost 4 bases and J lost 5 bases. Germline CDR1 reads SGHKS; CDR2 reads YYEKEE (reference sequence). There are 16 residues in the CDR3. The CDR3 region is CASSPGTSGGIETQYF. CDR3 DNA sequence: TGTGCCAGCAGCCCCGGGACTAGCGGGGGGATTGAGACCCAGTACTTC.

This clonotype was observed a few times. J is TRBJ1-1 and V is TRBV5-1; D perhaps matches TRBD1 (5 bases). The CDR3 sequence is 14 residues long. The germline CDR1 and CDR2 sequences are SGHRS and YFSETQ. The V gene lost 4 bases and the J gene lost 6 bases, with 16 bases spanning the gap. CDR3 amino acids: CASSPGAWGAEAFF. CDR3 nucleotides: TGCGCCAGCAGCCCAGGAGCTTGGGGGGCTGAAGCTTTCTTT.

The rearrangement uses TRBV12-3 or TRBV12-4 and TRBJ2-2, with unresolved D. The CDR3 is 11 amino acids. V gave up 6 bases and J gave up 6 bases, with 5 bases separating them. The CDR3 bases are TGTGCCAGCAGCCGGTCCGGGGAGCTGTTTTTT. Translating gives CASSRSGELFF.

This chain uses TRBV5-1 with TRBJ2-2; D ambiguous. This CDR3 is 13 amino acids long. Germline V gene data show CDR1 as SGHRS and CDR2 as YFSETQ. V lost 4 bases, J lost 8 bases, and 12 bases lay in between. The CDR3 is CASSITPGGELFF. As DNA, the CDR3 is TGCGCCAGCAGCATTACACCCGGGGGGGAGCTGTTTTTT.

DNA for the CDR3: TGTGCCTGGGGCCAGGAAAAACTGTTTTTT. It encodes CAWGQEKLFF. The chain combines TRBV30 with TRBJ1-4; no definite D call. Germline loops: CDR1 GTSNPN, CDR2 SVGIG (reference sequence). Trimming pared 5 bases from V and 8 bases from J, leaving 6 bases between. The CDR3 length is 10 residues.

The chain uses TRBV7-9 and TRBJ1-1; D is undetermined. The length of the CDR3 is 11 residues. Deletions cut 7 bases from V and 3 bases from J, with 6 bases between. CDR1 SEHNR and CDR2 FQNEAQ come from the germline V gene (reference sequence). The CDR3 region has the DNA TGTGCCAGCACCGGGCACACTGAAGCTTTCTTT. The encoded protein is CASTGHTEAFF.

This clonotype was recorded a few times. The chain links TRBV20-1 to TRBJ1-3, with D perhaps matching TRBD1 (5 bases). This CDR3 is built from 13 residues. V shed 6 bases and J shed 0 bases, with 9 bases lying between them. CDR1 is DFQATT and CDR2 is SNEGSKA in the germline V gene (reference sequence). CDR3 nucleotides: TGCAGTGCCCGGGACGGCTCTGGAAACACCATATATTTT. Translating gives CSARDGSGNTIYF.

The chain carries TRBV13 and TRBJ1-1; the D is unclear. There are 17 residues in the CDR3. Germline CDR1 reads PRHDT; CDR2 reads FYEKMQ (reference sequence). Trimming cost V 1 base and J 0 bases, with 15 bases left between them. The CDR3 DNA reads TGTGCCAGCAGCTTAGTTAGCAGAATTAGAGTGAACACTGAAGCTTTCTTT. It specifies CASSLVSRIRVNTEAFF.

V and J are TRBV6-2 or TRBV6-3 and TRBJ1-1, with TRBD1 matching over 12 bases. The CDR3 spans 16 residues. The V gene's germline CDR1 is MNHEY and CDR2 SVGEGT. V lost 6 bases and J lost 0; bases outside the gene matches: 5. Here the CDR3 reads CASRSGTGGLNTEAFF. DNA of the CDR3: TGTGCCAGCAGATCCGGGACAGGGGGCCTGAACACTGAAGCTTTCTTT.

This sequence joins TRBV27 and TRBJ2-5, with D unclear. The V and J ends lost 5 bases and 4 bases respectively, with 14 bases between them. Germline V CDR1 and CDR2: MNHEY, SMNVEV (reference sequence). This CDR3 comprises 14 residues. The DNA of the CDR3 is TGTGCCAGCAGTCCCCTATCGGCTCGAGAGACCCAGTACTTC. This encodes CASSPLSARETQYF.

The rearrangement joins TRBV12-3 or TRBV12-4 to TRBJ1-6; D may be TRBD1 (5 bases). The V and J ends lost 1 base and 5 bases respectively, with 6 bases between them. The CDR3 loop spans 14 amino acids. As DNA, the CDR3 is TGTGCCAGCAGTTTAGGAGGGGATAATTCACCCCTCCACTTT. Protein: CASSLGGDNSPLHF.

This clonotype was seen only a few times. The chain has TRBV11-2 and TRBJ2-3; TRBD2 matches at 7 bases. Germline values: CDR1 SGHAT, CDR2 FQNNGV. This CDR3 has 16 residues. V shed 5 bases and J 5 bases; nucleotides not matched to a gene: 13. This CDR3 reads CASSPYFGGRGDTQYF. The CDR3 coding sequence is TGTGCCAGCAGCCCTTACTTCGGGGGGAGGGGAGATACGCAGTATTTT. The variable domain in full, completed from reference TRBV11-2 and TRBJ2-3, reads EAGVAQSPRYKIIEKRQSVAFWCNPISGHATLYWYQQILGQGPKLLIQFQNNGVVDDSQLPKDRFSAERLKGVDSTLKIQPAKLEDSAVYLCASSPYFGGRGDTQYFGPGTRLTVL.

The chain combines TRBV5-1 with TRBJ1-4; D is unresolved. Germline CDR1 is SGHRS and CDR2 is YFSETQ. Trimming took off 3 bases at V and 7 bases at J, with 10 bases between the two ends. The CDR3 extends over 13 amino acids. The CDR3 is CASSSGGGEKLFF. DNA for the CDR3: TGCGCCAGCAGCTCCGGTGGAGGTGAAAAACTGTTTTTT.

This clonotype was found once. This chain joins TRBV14 and TRBJ2-5; no reliable D call. CDR1 and CDR2 from the germline V gene are SGHDN and FVKESK. The CDR3 is 12 amino acids. With 1 base removed from V and 1 base from J, the gap between germline ends came to 1 base. For the CDR3, the DNA is TGTGCCAGCAGCCAAGTCCAAGAGACCCAGTACTTC. Amino acid sequence: CASSQVQETQYF.

V gene TRBV12-3 or TRBV12-4 combines with J gene TRBJ2-5, with TRBD1 identical over 7 bases. V shed 3 bases, J shed 5 bases, and the junction held 3 bases outside the gene matches. The CDR3 covers 13 residues. The CDR3 DNA reads TGTGCCAGCAGTTTTACACAGGGGGAGACCCAGTACTTC. Translation: CASSFTQGETQYF.

This clonotype was seen a few times. V gene TRBV6-5 combines with J gene TRBJ2-1; 7 bases line up with TRBD1. Germline CDR1 and CDR2: MNHEY and SVGAGI. With V trimmed by 6 bases and J by 4 bases, 9 bases remained unmatched. The CDR3 is 15 residues long. CDR3 amino acids: CASRLTGQLYNEQFF. CDR3 bases: TGTGCCAGCAGATTAACGGGACAGCTATACAATGAGCAGTTCTTC.

The V gene is TRBV12-3 or TRBV12-4, the J gene TRBJ1-1; D might be TRBD1 (5 bases). The CDR3 is 14 residues long. V was clipped by 3 bases and J by 4 bases, with 12 bases between them. The CDR3: CASSLGRASTEAFF. DNA for the CDR3: TGTGCCAGCAGTTTGGGCAGGGCTTCCACTGAAGCTTTCTTT.

The chain carries TRBV2 and TRBJ2-4; D not certain. Germline CDR1 is SNHLY and CDR2 is FYNNEI. This CDR3 contains 15 residues. V lost 3 bases and J lost 0, with 9 bases in between. CDR3 loop: CASSDLSLAKNIQYF. CDR3 DNA sequence: TGTGCCAGCAGTGATTTGTCCCTAGCCAAAAACATTCAGTACTTC.

The chain couples TRBV12-3 or TRBV12-4 to TRBJ1-4; 8 bases map to TRBD1. V lost 5 bases to trimming and J lost 7 bases; unmatched junction nucleotides: 6. The CDR3 has 14 amino acids. The CDR3 region is CASSPGGFGEKLFF. Written as DNA, the CDR3 is TGTGCCAGCAGTCCAGGGGGCTTCGGTGAAAAACTGTTTTTT.